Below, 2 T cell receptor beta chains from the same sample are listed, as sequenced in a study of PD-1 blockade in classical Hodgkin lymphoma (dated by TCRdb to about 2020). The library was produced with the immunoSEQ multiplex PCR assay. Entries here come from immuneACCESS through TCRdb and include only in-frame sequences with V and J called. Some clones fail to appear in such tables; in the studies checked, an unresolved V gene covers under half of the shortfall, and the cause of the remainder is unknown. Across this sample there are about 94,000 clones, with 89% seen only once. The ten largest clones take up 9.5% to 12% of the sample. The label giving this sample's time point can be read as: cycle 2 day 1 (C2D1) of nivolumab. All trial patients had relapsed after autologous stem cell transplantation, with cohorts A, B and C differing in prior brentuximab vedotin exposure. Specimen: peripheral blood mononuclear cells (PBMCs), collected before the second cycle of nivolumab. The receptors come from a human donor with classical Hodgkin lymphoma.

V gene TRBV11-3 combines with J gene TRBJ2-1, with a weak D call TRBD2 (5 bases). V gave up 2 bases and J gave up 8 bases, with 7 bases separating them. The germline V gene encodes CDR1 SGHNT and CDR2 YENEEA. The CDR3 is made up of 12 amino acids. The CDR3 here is CASSLTSYEQFF. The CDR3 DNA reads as TGTGCCAGCAGCTTAACTAGTTATGAGCAGTTCTTC.

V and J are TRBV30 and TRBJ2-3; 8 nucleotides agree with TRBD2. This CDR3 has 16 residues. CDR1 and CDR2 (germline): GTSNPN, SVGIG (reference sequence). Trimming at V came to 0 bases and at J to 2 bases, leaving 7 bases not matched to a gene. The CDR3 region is CAWSVPVSGNTDTQYF. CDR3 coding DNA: TGTGCCTGGAGTGTCCCCGTTAGCGGGAACACAGATACGCAGTATTTT.